Shown below are 32 T cell receptor beta chains from a single sample sequenced in a study of blood T cells in healthy people across ages. Together with a sample-barcoded 5' primer, a J-beta primer mix was included in a second PCR lasting 7 to 11 cycles. TCRdb used MiXCR to reprocess the 5' RACE reads, holding one entry per CDR3 protein. Among 700,000 to 950,000 distinct CDR3 sequences, 55% to 70% were seen once, and the ten largest hold 22%. The material sequenced was blood. These receptors all come from a man between 25 and 39 years old in good health.

The chain recombines TRBV4-2 with TRBJ2-3; 10 bases match TRBD2. V lost 1 base and J lost 2; bases outside the gene matches: 9. Germline V gives CDR1 LGHNA, CDR2 YNFKEQ. CDR3 size: 18 residues. Written as DNA, the CDR3 is TGTGCCAGCAGCCAAGTCGCTACTAGCGGGGTGTCCACAGATACGCAGTATTTT. This gives the protein CASSQVATSGVSTDTQYF.

This rearrangement joins TRBV25-1 to TRBJ2-1; D gene unclear. The CDR3 loop spans 15 amino acids. Germline CDR1 and CDR2: MGHDK and SYGVNS. The V gene lost 2 bases and the J gene lost 6 bases, with 14 bases spanning the gap. The CDR3 DNA follows: TGTGCCAGCAGTGAACTTTCGGCAGGCAGCAATGAGCAGTTCTTC. Its protein is CASSELSAGSNEQFF.

The chain couples TRBV13 to TRBJ1-2; D uncertain. Germline V gene data show CDR1 as PRHDT and CDR2 as FYEKMQ (reference sequence). Trimming removed 0 bases from V and 6 bases from J, with 29 bases in between. The CDR3 is 20 residues long. This CDR3 is CASSLGHIDGLSTQQHGYTF. The CDR3 region has the DNA TGTGCCAGCAGCTTAGGCCATATAGACGGACTCTCGACTCAACAACATGGCTACACCTTC.

The chain couples TRBV29-1 to TRBJ1-5, with a weak D call TRBD1 (5 bases). CDR1 is SQVTM, CDR2 ANQGSEA, per germline. The V end lost 4 bases, the J end lost 5 bases, and 9 bases lay between the germline ends. The length of the CDR3 is 12 residues. CDR3: CSVGGDDQPQHF. The CDR3 region has the DNA TGCAGCGTTGGTGGGGACGATCAGCCCCAGCATTTT.

V is TRBV10-3 and J is TRBJ1-6, with D unresolved. V was clipped by 1 base and J by 0 bases, with 4 bases between them. CDR1 is ENHRY, CDR2 SYGVKD, per germline. The CDR3 extends over 15 amino acids. CDR3 nucleotides: TGTGCCATCAGTGAGTGGGGCTCCTATAATTCACCCCTCCACTTT. Protein: CAISEWGSYNSPLHF.

V is TRBV20-1 and J is TRBJ2-7, with a tentative D call TRBD2 (6 bases). TRBJ2-5 matches the DNA end more closely, so the J call is doubtful. Germline V lookup: CDR1 DFQATT, CDR2 SNEGSKA (reference sequence). The CDR3 contains 13 residues. The DNA for the CDR3 is TGCAGTGCCACGGGGGTGCTCCTAGAGACCCAGTACTTC. Amino acids: CSATGVLLETQYF.

The genes are TRBV5-1 and TRBJ2-3, with D possibly being TRBD2 (5 bases). The CDR3 runs 18 residues. V was trimmed by 0 bases and J by 0 bases, leaving 17 bases between them. Germline CDR1 reads SGHRS; CDR2 reads YFSETQ. CDR3 nucleotide sequence: TGCGCCAGCAGCTTGGCCGCGAACGGCTGGACTAGCACAGATACGCAGTATTTT. Translation gives CASSLAANGWTSTDTQYF.

This clonotype was found a few times. The chain couples TRBV5-1 to TRBJ2-7, with TRBD1 identical over 8 bases. Germline CDR1 is SGHRS and CDR2 is YFSETQ. This CDR3 region has 15 residues. Trimming cost V 0 bases and J 4 bases; bases outside gene matches: 6. The CDR3 loop is CASSLGPGGMYEQYF. For the CDR3, the DNA is TGCGCCAGCAGCTTGGGGCCAGGGGGCATGTACGAGCAGTACTTC.

This chain connects TRBV5-1 to TRBJ2-5; TRBD2 agrees at 15 bases. J was trimmed by 3 bases and V by 4 bases; bases with no gene match: 4. This CDR3 comprises 16 residues. CDR1 and CDR2 (germline): SGHRS, YFSETQ. The CDR3 is CASSLGTSGGKETQYF. CDR3 in DNA: TGCGCCAGCAGCCTCGGGACTAGCGGGGGGAAAGAGACCCAGTACTTC.

This clonotype was detected only once. The CDR3 does not end in the conserved phenylalanine or tryptophan, so this is likely a read error. The DNA for the CDR3 is TGCGCCAGCAGCGCCTTCGCAGCGGGAGGGCCCGTGACCCAGTACTTA. Amino acid sequence: CASSAFAAGGPVTQYL. The V call is TRBV5-1, the J call TRBJ2-5; 10 bases map to TRBD2. Trimming took 4 bases from V and 7 from J; bases not matched to a gene: 13. This CDR3 has 16 amino acids. Germline-derived CDR1 and CDR2 are SGHRS and YFSETQ.

The CDR3 loop is CAISAGLAGTDEQFF. CDR3 nucleotides: TGTGCCATCAGTGCGGGACTAGCGGGAACAGATGAGCAGTTCTTC. The chain is built from TRBV10-3 and TRBJ2-1; TRBD2 matches at 13 bases. The CDR3 has 15 amino acids. V lost 4 bases to trimming and J lost 8 bases; unmatched junction nucleotides: 5. CDR1 and CDR2 from the germline V gene are ENHRY and SYGVKD.

This clonotype appeared many times. The V call is TRBV7-2, the J call TRBJ2-7; TRBD2 might be the D (5 bases). The germline V gene encodes CDR1 SGHTA and CDR2 FQGNSA. This CDR3 is 15 amino acids long. The germline V and J ends were trimmed by 1 base and 4 bases, with 14 bases remaining between them. CDR3 in amino acids: CASSLVLSGGYEQYF. The CDR3 DNA reads TGTGCCAGCAGCTTAGTCCTGTCAGGAGGATACGAGCAGTACTTC.

This clonotype has only a few counts. The rearrangement links TRBV10-1 to TRBJ1-2; TRBD1 aligns across 8 bases. The CDR3 has 14 residues. The germline gives CDR1 WNHNN, CDR2 SYGVQD (reference sequence). The J segment lost 8 bases and the V segment lost 6 bases, leaving 11 bases of the junction unmatched. This CDR3 reads CASSAGQGVGGYTF. CDR3 nucleotide sequence: TGCGCCAGCAGCGCCGGACAGGGAGTAGGCGGCTACACCTTC.

CDR3 residues: CSALQRGRRLYEQYF. For the CDR3, the DNA is TGCAGTGCTTTACAGCGGGGCCGACGGCTCTACGAGCAGTACTTC. This sequence joins TRBV20-1 and TRBJ2-4, with TRBD2 matching over 7 bases. With the DNA end fitting TRBJ2-7 better, the J assignment may be wrong. In germline, CDR1 is DFQATT, CDR2 SNEGSKA (reference sequence). The CDR3 contains 15 residues.

This clonotype was recorded many times. The J gene is TRBJ2-7, the V gene TRBV4-2; TRBD2 agrees at 10 bases. This CDR3 is 18 amino acids long. After removal of 1 base from V and 3 bases from J, the junction contained 12 bases not matched to a gene. The germline V gene encodes CDR1 LGHNA and CDR2 YNFKEQ. The CDR3 bases are TGTGCCAGCAGCCAAGGGCTCCTAGCGGGGGAGGTCCTCTACGAGCAGTACTTC. Residues: CASSQGLLAGEVLYEQYF.

The genes are TRBV5-8 and TRBJ2-5, with a weak D call TRBD1 (6 bases). The CDR3 runs 13 residues. The V gene's germline CDR1 is SGHTS and CDR2 YDEGEE. V gave up 6 bases and J gave up 2 bases, with 11 bases separating them. CDR3 residues: CASNSDSQETQYF. In nucleotides, the CDR3 is TGTGCCAGCAACTCGGACAGTCAAGAGACCCAGTACTTC.

Ten or more counts support this clonotype. V is TRBV4-2 and J is TRBJ2-1, with TRBD2 identical over 12 bases. Germline V gene lookup returns CDR1 LGHNA and CDR2 YNFKEQ. The ends lost 2 bases at V and 2 bases at J; junction bases unmatched: 10. This CDR3 has 19 amino acids. CDR3 nucleotides: TGTGCCAGCAGCCAAAGTCTAGCGGGGGGGCCCTTCCCCTACAATGAGCAGTTCTTC. As protein: CASSQSLAGGPFPYNEQFF.

The chain uses TRBV10-3 and TRBJ1-1; D not resolved. Germline loops: CDR1 ENHRY, CDR2 SYGVKD. This CDR3 is 17 amino acids long. V dropped 0 bases and J dropped 3 bases, with 17 bases sitting between them. The DNA of the CDR3 is TGTGCCATCAGTGAGTCGCCCCCGGACCCAAGAGACACTGAAGCTTTCTTT. Translated: CAISESPPDPRDTEAFF.

The genes are TRBV6-6 and TRBJ1-5; D is unclear. Germline V gene data show CDR1 as MNHNY and CDR2 as SVGAGI (reference sequence). V was pared by 2 bases and J by 2 bases, with 7 bases between. The CDR3 spans 14 residues. CDR3 region: CASSYPQRNQPQHF. CDR3 bases: TGTGCCAGCAGTTACCCACAACGCAATCAGCCCCAGCATTTT.

The J gene is TRBJ2-1, the V gene TRBV4-2; 7 bases match TRBD2. The CDR3 has 15 residues. The V segment lost 1 base and the J segment 7 bases; nucleotides outside the gene matches: 7. Germline CDR1 reads LGHNA; CDR2 reads YNFKEQ. This CDR3 is CASSQVGTIVNEQFF. CDR3 coding DNA: TGTGCCAGCAGCCAAGTAGGGACTATCGTTAATGAGCAGTTCTTC.

This clonotype has just a few counts. The chain uses TRBV7-9 and TRBJ2-1; TRBD2 aligns across 8 bases. CDR3 length: 18 amino acids. Germline-derived CDR1 and CDR2 are SEHNR and FQNEAQ (reference sequence). V shed 1 base and J 8 bases; nucleotides not matched to a gene: 16. The CDR3, as DNA: TGTGCCAGCAGCTTAGGCCGGGCCCAAATAGCGGGAACAGATGAGCAGTTCTTC. Translation: CASSLGRAQIAGTDEQFF.

This clonotype occurred a few times. V gene TRBV10-3 combines with J gene TRBJ2-4; D is possibly TRBD2 (6 bases). Between the trimmed V and J ends, which lost 4 bases and 8 bases, there was a span of 9 bases. The germline V gene has CDR1 ENHRY and CDR2 SYGVKD. The CDR3 loop spans 12 amino acids. The CDR3 region is CAISGQRDIQYF. CDR3 coding DNA: TGTGCCATCAGTGGGCAGCGGGACATTCAGTACTTC.

The chain has TRBV7-9 and TRBJ2-5, with D unclear. V gave up 4 bases and J gave up 3 bases, with 3 bases separating them. The length of the CDR3 is 11 residues. Germline CDR1 is SEHNR and CDR2 is FQNEAQ (reference sequence). CDR3 sequence reads: CASSWKETQYF. The CDR3 DNA reads TGTGCCAGCAGCTGGAAAGAGACCCAGTACTTC. The full variable domain, in which reference TRBV7-9 and TRBJ2-5 provide the parts outside the CDR3, is DTGVSQNPRHKITKRGQNVTFRCDPISEHNRLYWYRQTLGQGPEFLTYFQNEAQLEKSRLLSDRFSAERPKGSFSTLEIQRTEQGDSAMYLCASSWKETQYFGPGTRLLVL.

The V call is TRBV10-3, the J call TRBJ1-2; maybe TRBD1 (5 bases). Germline CDR1 ENHRY, CDR2 SYGVKD. V dropped 6 bases and J dropped 5 bases, with 22 bases sitting between them. The CDR3 has 16 residues. In nucleotides, the CDR3 is TGTGCCATCAGCCGCGACAGTGGGATCGGTAGTTATGGCTACACCTTC. Its protein product is CAISRDSGIGSYGYTF.

V and J are TRBV6-5 and TRBJ2-1; D call uncertain. CDR1 and CDR2 from the germline V gene are MNHEY and SVGAGI. There are 12 residues in the CDR3. Deletions cut 5 bases from V and 9 bases from J, with 11 bases between. The chain's CDR3 is CASSPRTGEQFF. CDR3 DNA: TGTGCCAGCAGTCCCCGGACCGGTGAGCAGTTCTTC.

This clonotype was seen a few times. The chain uses TRBV12-3 or TRBV12-4 and TRBJ2-5; 7 bases line up with TRBD2. The J call may be in error: the DNA end matches TRBJ2-7 better. This CDR3 spans 14 amino acids. The CDR3 region has the DNA TGTGCCAGCAGGCGCGGGACTACCTCTGCCGAGCAGTACTTC. Translating it yields CASRRGTTSAEQYF.

This clonotype was detected once. The chain links TRBV6-1 to TRBJ2-3; D is perhaps TRBD1 or TRBD2 (5 bases each). The length of the CDR3 is 16 residues. V was cut by 2 bases and J by 2 bases, with 14 bases left in between. Germline values: CDR1 MNHNS, CDR2 SASEGT. CDR3 in DNA: TGTGCCAGCAGTGAATGGGACGGAGGATCCACAGATACGCAGTATTTT. Amino acid sequence: CASSEWDGGSTDTQYF.

This clonotype turned up a few times. The chain is built from TRBV28 and TRBJ2-5; 7 nucleotides agree with TRBD2. CDR3 length: 14 residues. Unmatched junction bases numbered 6, after V lost 3 bases and J lost 5 bases. Germline V CDR1 and CDR2: MDHEN, SYDVKM. Written as DNA, the CDR3 is TGTGCCAGCAGTTTCCCAGCGGGACCGGAGACCCAGTACTTC. Translating it yields CASSFPAGPETQYF. The full variable domain, its missing parts supplied by reference TRBV28 and TRBJ2-5, is DVKVTQSSRYLVKRTGEKVFLECVQDMDHENMFWYRQDPGLGLRLIYFSYDVKMKEKGDIPEGYSVSREKKERFSLILESASTNQTSMYLCASSFPAGPETQYFGPGTRLLVL.

This clonotype was counted only a few times. For the CDR3, the DNA is TGCAGCGTTACGATTACGGACACTGAAGCTTTCTTT. It is translated as CSVTITDTEAFF. The gene calls are TRBV29-1 and TRBJ1-1; D remains unclear. Germline-derived CDR1 and CDR2 are SQVTM and ANQGSEA. V was clipped by 5 bases and J by 3 bases, with 10 bases between them. The CDR3 extends over 12 amino acids.

The CDR3 DNA reads as TGTGCCAGCAGCCAAACCGGGACGGAGTATTCCTACGAGCAGTACTTC. Translated, it gives CASSQTGTEYSYEQYF. This rearrangement joins TRBV3-1 to TRBJ2-7, with D tentatively TRBD1 or TRBD2 (5 bases each). Germline values: CDR1 LGHDT, CDR2 YNNKEL (reference sequence). Trimming took off 2 bases at V and 1 base at J, with 15 bases between the two ends. The CDR3 is 16 amino acids.

The chain is built from TRBV4-1 and TRBJ2-7, with 8 bases identical to TRBD2. Germline assignment: CDR1 MGHRA and CDR2 YSYEKL. The CDR3 runs 17 residues. V lost 3 bases, J lost 2 bases, and 12 bases stayed unmatched. CDR3 nucleotide sequence: TGCGCCAGCAGCCACATCCCAGTTCCGGGGGGGGCCTACGAGCAGTACTTC. Protein sequence: CASSHIPVPGGAYEQYF.

This clonotype was picked up one time. The chain has TRBV15 and TRBJ2-1; D gene unclear. V was pared by 6 bases and J by 1 base, with 7 bases between. The CDR3 is 13 amino acids. CDR1 and CDR2 from the germline V gene are LNHNV and YYDKDF (reference sequence). The CDR3 region is CATRGSSYNEQFF. In DNA form, the CDR3 reads TGTGCCACCAGGGGAAGTTCCTACAATGAGCAGTTCTTC.